Following are 3 T cell receptor beta chains from one sample sequenced in a study of identical twins. TCRdb reprocessed the 5' RACE reads via MiXCR and lists one record per CDR3 protein. The sample records some 570,000 distinct CDR3 sequences, under 25% being singletons. This sample also belongs to another study, concerning yellow fever vaccine responses in identical twins.

Sequencing was performed on CD4+ T cells sorted from blood. The receptors shown here come from a woman younger than 30 in good health.

CDR3 nucleotides: TGTGCCAGCAGCCCCGGGAGGGGGGGCTACAATGAGCAGTTCTTC. Translated, it gives CASSPGRGGYNEQFF. The chain combines TRBV7-9 with TRBJ2-1, with 8 positions matching TRBD2. Germline V lookup: CDR1 SEHNR, CDR2 FQNEAQ (reference sequence). CDR3 length: 15 amino acids. Losses at the gene ends were 5 bases for V and 3 bases for J; bases not matched to a gene: 6.

DNA of the CDR3: TGTGCCAGCAGCTTAGGAAAGGTGTACGGAAACACCATATATTTT. Translation gives CASSLGKVYGNTIYF. The chain links TRBV7-2 to TRBJ1-3; D gene unclear. The germline V gene has CDR1 SGHTA and CDR2 FQGNSA. Trimming cost V 1 base and J 4 bases, with 11 bases left between them. The CDR3 loop spans 15 amino acids.

The chain uses TRBV7-9 and TRBJ2-7; no definite D call. This CDR3 spans 13 amino acids. Trimming shortened V by 2 bases and J by 0 bases, and 5 bases separated the two germline ends. Germline lookup yields CDR1 SEHNR and CDR2 FQNEAQ (reference sequence). This CDR3 reads CASSLKTSYEQYF. In DNA, the CDR3 is TGTGCCAGCAGCTTAAAGACCTCCTACGAGCAGTACTTC.